This T cell receptor (beta chain) was observed in a study of T-cell memory formation after mild COVID-19. About the study: The TCR clusters were mostly specific to one donor. Broader study findings: Some clones that responded were present in memory (sampled pre-infection), which suggests cross-reactive memory joined. While clones contracting from day 15 to 85 were balanced between CD4 and CD8, later expanders leaned CD4+.

The V end lost 5 bases, the J end lost 0 bases, and 16 bases lay between the germline ends. Germline V CDR1 and CDR2: WNHNN, SYGVQD (reference sequence). The CDR3 contains 16 residues. MiXCR was run by TCRdb on the 5' RACE reads, yielding one entry per CDR3 protein. The repertoire holds around 250,000 distinct CDR3 sequences, with 15% as singletons. With respect to this clonotype: As yet, its antigen is unknown.

This clonotype was obtained from an adult woman who had mild COVID-19 (a few samples of this study predate the infection). Cell type and time point are not known. This rearrangement joins TRBV10-1 to TRBJ1-1; D gene unclear. Material: PBMCs or a T cell subset sorted from them (not recorded which). The CDR3 nucleotides read TGCGCCAGCAGTCATAAGGACGGACTTTTGAACACTGAAGCTTTCTTT. Residues: CASSHKDGLLNTEAFF.